The entry that follows covers one T cell receptor beta chain sequence. The data were taken from a study of somatic mutations in cytotoxic T cells in rheumatoid arthritis. The data were produced by immunoSEQ multiplex PCR, yet TCRdb's version contains in-frame clones alone and is incomplete. The sample comprises just under 20,000 clones, over 75% of which are singletons, and about 10% rests with the top ten. What was sequenced was CD8+ T cells sorted from blood. This TCR came from a woman aged 45-59 years in good health.

As DNA, the CDR3 is TGTGCCAGCCTAGATCGGTTCTCCTACGAGCAGTACTTC. Translated: CASLDRFSYEQYF. This rearrangement joins TRBV2 to TRBJ2-7; no firm D call. Looked up from germline, CDR1 is SNHLY and CDR2 is FYNNEI. The CDR3 has 13 residues. V lost 8 bases to trimming and J lost 0 bases, with 11 bases between them.